This TCR beta chain was sequenced for a study of CD8 T cells in Susac syndrome. This CDR3 is 15 amino acids long. CDR1 and CDR2 from the germline V gene are LGHDT and YNNKEL (reference sequence). V gave up 4 bases and J gave up 6 bases; unmatched junction bases: 6. This clonotype has just a few counts. Sequencing of TCR beta was undertaken in CD8+ and CD4+ T cells derived from blood. Random hexamers were used to reverse transcribe the RNA input (about 0.5 to 1 ug). immunoSEQ multiplex PCR amplified TCR beta CDR3 across 54 Vbeta, 13 Jbeta. TCRdb analysed the immunoSEQ multiplex PCR reads with MiXCR anew, one entry per CDR3 protein. The data contain 200,000 to 300,000 distinct CDR3 sequences, 90% to 95% of them singletons.

This TCR was recovered from a human donor with multiple sclerosis. This chain joins TRBV3-1 and TRBJ2-1; 10 bases map to TRBD2. The sequencing input was CD4+ T cells from PBMCs. This CDR3 reads CASSRTSGTSNEQFF. CDR3 DNA: TGTGCCAGCAGCCGAACTAGCGGGACTTCCAATGAGCAGTTCTTC.